Listed below are T cell receptor beta chains from one sample, sequenced in a study of PD-L1 blockade in urothelial cancer. The protocol was immunoSEQ multiplex PCR, while the TCRdb copy is restricted to in-frame clones and leaves out a portion. The table includes around 68,000 clones, roughly four fifths detected once. The specimen comprised PBMCs, sampled around atezolizumab (anti-PD-L1) treatment. The source of these receptors is a man between 65 and 85 years old with urothelial cancer. Both conserved end residues are part of each CDR3. A D gene is named only where the DNA matches it firmly. Rows give clone size only sometimes, using once, few, many, or a class for an expanded clone.

- | TRBJ1-4 | TRBV4-1 | 15 | TRBD1 | TGCGCCAGCAGCCTCTCACAGGGGGACAATGAAAAACTGTTTTTT | CASSLSQGDNEKLFF
- | TRBJ2-7 | TRBV6-6 | 12 | - | TGTGCCAGCAGAGCCGACAGCTACGAGCAGTACTTC | CASRADSYEQYF
- | TRBJ2-7 | TRBV10-2 | 13 | - | TGCGCCAGCAGTGATCCTAGCAGCTACGAGCAGTACTTC | CASSDPSSYEQYF
- | TRBJ2-1 | TRBV6-1 | 19 | TRBD2 | TGTGCCAGCAGTGACTACCCGATGGGACTAGCGGGAGTCCTCGATGAGCAGTTCTTC | CASSDYPMGLAGVLDEQFF
- | TRBJ2-5 | TRBV6-6 | 15 | TRBD1 | TGTGCCAGCATCCCGAGGGACAGGGGGCAAGAGACCCAGTACTTC | CASIPRDRGQETQYF
- | TRBJ1-1 | TRBV28 | 13 | - | TGTGCCAGCAGTCGGACACGGAACACTGAAGCTTTCTTT | CASSRTRNTEAFF
- | TRBJ2-2 | TRBV5-1 | 19 | TRBD2 | TGCGCCAGCAGCTTGGCCCCTAGCGGGAAGGTGGGGAACACCGGGGAGCTGTTTTTT | CASSLAPSGKVGNTGELFF
- | TRBJ2-5 | TRBV5-1 | 14 | TRBD1 | TGCGCCAGCAGCTCAGGGGGAAAACAAGAGACCCAGTACTTC | CASSSGGKQETQYF
- | TRBJ1-2 | TRBV15 | 13 | - | TGTGCCACCAGCAAAGAGCACAGGGAGGGCTACACCTTC | CATSKEHREGYTF
- | TRBJ1-1 | TRBV28 | 17 | - | TGTGCCAGCAGTTTCCGTCTGGACAGACCTGGGAACACTGAAGCTTTCTTT | CASSFRLDRPGNTEAFF
once | TRBJ2-7 | TRBV19 | 16 | - | TGTGCCAGTAGCCAGAAGACGGGAAATGGGATAGTTGAGCAGTACTTC | CASSQKTGNGIVEQYF
- | TRBJ2-5 | TRBV10-2 | 18 | TRBD2 | TGCGCCAGCAGTGAAATCGGCCCACTAGCGGGCTTTAAAGAGACCCAGTACTTC | CASSEIGPLAGFKETQYF
- | TRBJ2-2 | TRBV5-1 | 15 | - | TGCGCCAGCAGCTTGGTCGGGGATCGTACCGGGGAGCTGTTTTTT | CASSLVGDRTGELFF
- | TRBJ2-1 | TRBV9 | 15 | - | TGTGCCAGCAGCGTAGATCTAGCGTGGTACAATGAGCAGTTCTTC | CASSVDLAWYNEQFF
- | TRBJ2-7 | TRBV30 | 12 | - | TGTGCCTGGAAGCCCGGTCGATACGAGCAGTACTTC | CAWKPGRYEQYF
- | TRBJ1-1 | TRBV6-5 | 13 | TRBD1 | TGTGCCAGCGGAACAGGGGGCATCACTGAAGCTTTCTTT | CASGTGGITEAFF
- | TRBJ2-1 | TRBV28 | 16 | - | TGTGCCAGCAGTCCTCGGGTGGGGCAGGGAAAAGGTGAGCAGTTCTTC | CASSPRVGQGKGEQFF
once | TRBJ2-7 | TRBV28 | 13 | TRBD1 | TGTGCCAGCAGCGGACAGGGAAAACACGAGCAGTACTTC | CASSGQGKHEQYF
once | TRBJ1-4 | TRBV2 | 15 | - | TGTGCCAGCAGTCCTACGCGGGTTGGTAATGAAAAACTGTTTTTT | CASSPTRVGNEKLFF
- | TRBJ2-1 | TRBV11-3 | 13 | - | TGTGCCAGCAGTTCGGGGTACTACAATGAGCAGTTCTTC | CASSSGYYNEQFF
- | TRBJ2-7 | TRBV27 | 14 | - | TGTGCCAGCAAGGTGGTGGGAGCGACCTACGAGCAGTACTTC | CASKVVGATYEQYF
- | TRBJ1-5 | TRBV2 | 13 | TRBD1 | TGTGCCAGCAGTTCAGACAGGGATCAGCCCCAGCATTTT | CASSSDRDQPQHF
- | TRBJ1-5 | TRBV5-6 | 14 | - | TGTGCCAGCAGCTTGGCCGGGGTTGAACAGCCCCAGCATTTT | CASSLAGVEQPQHF
once | TRBJ2-1 | TRBV7-6 | 15 | TRBD2 | TGTGCCAGCAGTGGGACTAGCGGGAGTTTTGTTGAGCAGTTCTTC | CASSGTSGSFVEQFF
once | TRBJ1-1 | TRBV7-9 | 14 | - | TGTGCCAGCAGCTCACAGGGCCTGAACACTGAAGCTTTCTTT | CASSSQGLNTEAFF
few | TRBJ2-3 | TRBV5-5 | 14 | - | TGTGCCAGCAGCTTGGGGACAGCTACAGATACGCAGTATTTT | CASSLGTATDTQYF
- | TRBJ2-7 | TRBV7-2 | 16 | - | TGTGCCAGCAGCTCCCAGAGCAGCGGCGAGATATACGAGCAGTACTTC | CASSSQSSGEIYEQYF
- | TRBJ2-7 | TRBV13 | 14 | - | TGTGCCAGCAACCGGGCGGGAACCACCTACGAGCAGTACTTC | CASNRAGTTYEQYF
- | TRBJ2-5 | TRBV9 | 16 | TRBD2 | TGTGCCAGCAGCGTAGGGAATAGCGGGAGTTTGAAGACCCAGTACTTC | CASSVGNSGSLKTQYF
- | TRBJ2-1 | TRBV7-8 | 16 | - | TGTGCCAGCAGCTTAGTAAGCGGGCGGGCTGACAATGAGCAGTTCTTC | CASSLVSGRADNEQFF
- | TRBJ2-3 | TRBV4-1 | 16 | - | TGCGCCAGCAGTCGCTCCCTGGCCGGAGGCACAGATACGCAGTATTTT | CASSRSLAGGTDTQYF
- | TRBJ2-1 | TRBV6-5 | 14 | - | TGTGCCAGCAGTTACTCAGACAGTTACAATGAGCAGTTCTTC | CASSYSDSYNEQFF
once | TRBJ2-2 | TRBV11-2 | 19 | TRBD1 | TGTGCCAGCAGCTTCTACAGGGGAATACAGAAAGCGAACACCGGGGAGCTGTTTTTT | CASSFYRGIQKANTGELFF
- | TRBJ2-3 | TRBV5-1 | 14 | TRBD2 | TGCGCCAGCAGCCTGACTAGCGGGGCCGATACGCAGTATTTT | CASSLTSGADTQYF
- | TRBJ1-5 | TRBV12-5 | 14 | TRBD1 | TGTGCTAGTGGAGGACAGGGGGCTAATACCCCGCCGCATTTT | CASGGQGANTPPHF
- | TRBJ2-7 | TRBV9 | 15 | - | TGTGCCAGCAGCGTAAGTGCTAGGGACTCATTGGAGCAGTACTTC | CASSVSARDSLEQYF
- | TRBJ2-2 | TRBV11-2 | 14 | - | TGTGCCAGCAGCTTAGATCGGGGGACCGGGGAGCTGTTTTTT | CASSLDRGTGELFF
- | TRBJ2-1 | TRBV7-8 | 15 | TRBD2 | TGTGCCAGCAGCTGGGCGACTAGCGGATTCAATGAGCAGTTCTTC | CASSWATSGFNEQFF
- | TRBJ1-1 | TRBV6-1 | 14 | TRBD1 | TGTGCCAGCAGTGAAGAACAGGGGGGTACTGAAGCTTTCTTT | CASSEEQGGTEAFF